This T cell receptor beta chain derives from a study of blood T cell repertoires in COVID-19. TCRdb keeps only in-frame clones here, not all; method: immunoSEQ multiplex PCR. The sample contains about 430,000 clones, approximately 87% of which appear only once. Clinical history as reported by participants underpinned cohort assignment. V dropped 5 bases and J dropped 5; count of bases not matched to a gene: 6. This CDR3 has 14 residues. CDR1 is SQVTM, CDR2 ANQGSEA, per germline. The receptor comes from a woman aged 30 to 39 with acute COVID-19. The sequenced sample was PBMCs or T cells enriched from blood (not recorded which). This chain connects TRBV29-1 to TRBJ2-2; 9 bases align to TRBD1. DNA of the CDR3: TGCAGCGTTTGGGACAGGGACCTTACCGGGGAGCTGTTTTTT. Protein product: CSVWDRDLTGELFF.